This T cell receptor beta chain was captured in a study of immune heterogeneity within non-small cell lung tumors. Overall study results and limits: T-cell receptor beta clonotypes at high frequency differed largely between individual patients. Although only moderate, the correlation of local T-cell clonality with local tumor mutational burden was significant (R 0.3 to 0.35). Both recurring identical dominant CDR3 beta clonotypes and site-unique high-frequency clones were observed across tumor sites within a patient.

Per sample, approximately 580 ng of bulk tumor genomic DNA was the template used. Spaced far apart, several biopsies were taken from each primary tumor during surgery. Patients with untreated, newly diagnosed non-small cell lung cancer underwent curative surgery. Study donors were patients with a new diagnosis of non-small cell lung cancer who underwent surgery with curative intent. A remark on this clonotype: Its antigen is undetermined.

It was with 32 V and 13 J primers that multiplex PCR amplified TCR beta CDR3. MiXCR, run by TCRdb on the multiplex PCR reads, gives a single entry per CDR3 protein. The table has about 7,200 distinct CDR3 sequences, under 25% seen once. The length of the CDR3 is 15 residues. The J gene is TRBJ1-5, the V gene TRBV12-3 or TRBV12-4; possibly TRBD1 for D (5 bases). The sample comprised lung tumor tissue. The TCR was taken from a man in his sixties with non-small cell lung cancer. The CDR3 nucleotides are TGTTTCAGCAGTTTAGCGTCGGGACGGAATCAGCCCCAGCATTTT. Its translation is CFSSLASGRNQPQHF.